The rows below give T cell receptor beta chains drawn from one sample of a study of blood T cell repertoires in COVID-19. The method was immunoSEQ multiplex PCR; TCRdb's version includes in-frame clones alone and lacks a portion of them. The sample yields about 210,000 clones, 80% to 90% seen once. Sequences were obtained from peripheral blood. These receptors all stem from a man in his forties with acute or convalescent COVID-19. Each CDR3 is given with its conserved first and last residue. Fields, in order: D gene, V gene, J gene, clone size, CDR3 DNA, CDR3 protein. A D gene is named only where the DNA matches it firmly. Only part of the rows carry a size: once, few, many, or a class if the clone is expanded.

>TRBD1|TRBV6-5|TRBJ1-1|-
TGTGCCAGCAACCAACAGGGGTTTGTCACTGAAGCTTTCTTT
CASNQQGFVTEAFF
>-|TRBV10-1|TRBJ2-5|-
TGCGCCAGCAGTGATTTGGCGGGGGCCCAAGAGACCCAGTACTTC
CASSDLAGAQETQYF
>-|TRBV9|TRBJ1-1|-
TGTGCCAGCAGCGTAAAGACTCATGCGGTCGCTGAAGCTTTCTTT
CASSVKTHAVAEAFF
>-|TRBV7-2|TRBJ2-7|-
TGTGCCAGCAGCTTAAGCGGGCCGTACTACGAGCAGTACTTC
CASSLSGPYYEQYF
>TRBD1|TRBV10-1|TRBJ1-2|-
TGCGCCAGCAGGGCCGGGACAGGGAGAATTGGGTATGGCTACACCTTC
CASRAGTGRIGYGYTF
>-|TRBV6-4|TRBJ2-6|once
TGTGCCAGCAGTGGCATTGCGGGGGCCAACGTCCTGACTTTC
CASSGIAGANVLTF
>TRBD1|TRBV7-9|TRBJ1-2|-
TGTGCCAGCAGTCAAACCGGGACAGGGGCAAACTATGGCTACACCTTC
CASSQTGTGANYGYTF
>TRBD2|TRBV5-1|TRBJ2-5|-
TGCGCCAGCAGCAGCGGGGTAGCGGGAGATATAAAGACCCAGTACTTC
CASSSGVAGDIKTQYF
>-|TRBV27|TRBJ1-1|-
TGTGCCAGCAGTTTCGGGGGGGGCACTGAAGCTTTCTTT
CASSFGGGTEAFF
>-|TRBV6-6|TRBJ2-2|-
TGTGCCAGCAGCGGTCGACTAATCAAGGGGGTAGCGGGCCTCACCGGGGAGCTGTTTTTT
CASSGRLIKGVAGLTGELFF
>-|TRBV7-2|TRBJ2-3|-
TGTGCCAGCAGCTCCGTGTCAGATACGCAGTATTTT
CASSSVSDTQYF
>-|TRBV19|TRBJ1-1|once
TGTGCCAGTAGTATAGGCACAGGGAGGGACACTGAAGCTTTCTTT
CASSIGTGRDTEAFF
>TRBD2|TRBV2|TRBJ2-1|-
TGTGCCAGCAGGAGACTAGCGGGAGGGTTCGATGAGCAGTTCTTC
CASRRLAGGFDEQFF
>TRBD1|TRBV18|TRBJ1-3|-
TGTGCCAGCTCACCACAGGGGGCTAGGCTAACTGGAAACACCATATATTTT
CASSPQGARLTGNTIYF
>TRBD1|TRBV11-2|TRBJ1-4|once
TGTGCCAGCTCCGGGACAGGACACGAAAAACTGTTTTTT
CASSGTGHEKLFF
>TRBD2|TRBV11-3|TRBJ2-6|few
TGTGCCAGCAGCTTCGGGGGGAACTCTGGGGCCAACGTCCTGACTTTC
CASSFGGNSGANVLTF
>TRBD2|TRBV14|TRBJ2-7|-
TGTGCCAGCAGCCAAGAAGGTAGCGGGGTACCCTACGAGCAGTACTTC
CASSQEGSGVPYEQYF
>-|TRBV16|TRBJ1-4|-
TGTGCCAGCAGCCAATCAGACAGGTTGCTGTTTTTT
CASSQSDRLLFF
>-|TRBV30|TRBJ1-4|-
TGTGCCTGGAGCCCGACTATGAATGAAAAACTGTTTTTT
CAWSPTMNEKLFF
>-|TRBV7-2|TRBJ2-1|-
TGTGCCAGCACCCTACGGTCGGACAGTAACATCCAGTTCTTC
CASTLRSDSNIQFF